Listed below are T cell receptor beta chains from one sample, sequenced in a study of T cell responses to AZD1222 COVID-19 vaccine. Assay used: immunoSEQ multiplex PCR; TCRdb lists only in-frame clones, some missing. The sample lists just under 90,000 clones, approximately 85% occurring once. The sequences come from peripheral blood, collected on day 0 of AZD1222 vaccination. The receptor source for this set is an adult in good health. The CDR3 runs from the conserved cysteine through the conserved F or W. The order of the fields is J gene, D gene, clone size, V gene, CDR3 protein, CDR3 DNA. D genes are given only for firm matches. Expanded clones get a size class; other rows say once, few or many, or leave the size out.

j_call: TRBJ1-1; d_call: TRBD1; clone_size: .; v_call: TRBV30; cdr3_aa: CAWSDRGFTEAFF; cdr3_nt: TGTGCCTGGAGCGACAGGGGGTTCACTGAAGCTTTCTTT
j_call: TRBJ2-5; d_call: TRBD2; clone_size: .; v_call: TRBV7-2; cdr3_aa: CASSPSSGSGETQYF; cdr3_nt: TGTGCCAGCAGCCCGTCGAGCGGGAGTGGGGAGACCCAGTACTTC
j_call: TRBJ2-3; d_call: .; clone_size: .; v_call: TRBV27; cdr3_aa: CASSLGVTSTDTQYF; cdr3_nt: TGTGCCAGCAGTTTAGGTGTTACTAGCACAGATACGCAGTATTTT
j_call: TRBJ2-3; d_call: TRBD2; clone_size: .; v_call: TRBV9; cdr3_aa: CASSIIAGGPSDTQYF; cdr3_nt: TGTGCCAGCAGCATCATAGCGGGAGGGCCATCAGATACGCAGTATTTT
j_call: TRBJ2-7; d_call: TRBD2; clone_size: .; v_call: TRBV27; cdr3_aa: CASSFRSWTSGSYEQYF; cdr3_nt: TGTGCCAGCAGTTTTCGAAGCTGGACTAGCGGATCCTACGAGCAGTACTTC
j_call: TRBJ1-1; d_call: .; clone_size: .; v_call: TRBV5-4; cdr3_aa: CASSPGGGRGTEAFF; cdr3_nt: TGTGCCAGCAGCCCCGGGGGAGGGCGGGGCACTGAAGCTTTCTTT
j_call: TRBJ1-1; d_call: .; clone_size: .; v_call: TRBV28; cdr3_aa: CASSLSVGGNTEAFF; cdr3_nt: TGTGCCAGCAGTTTATCGGTGGGGGGGAACACTGAAGCTTTCTTT
j_call: TRBJ1-5; d_call: TRBD1; clone_size: .; v_call: TRBV19; cdr3_aa: CATGQVPRIRSNQPQHF; cdr3_nt: TGTGCCACAGGACAGGTTCCACGAATAAGGAGCAATCAGCCCCAGCATTTT
j_call: TRBJ1-6; d_call: TRBD1; clone_size: .; v_call: TRBV5-1; cdr3_aa: CASSLVLTGSANSPLHF; cdr3_nt: TGCGCCAGCAGCTTGGTACTGACAGGGTCGGCTAATTCACCCCTCCACTTT
j_call: TRBJ2-7; d_call: TRBD1; clone_size: .; v_call: TRBV6-5; cdr3_aa: CASSRGRYEQYF; cdr3_nt: TGTGCCAGCAGCAGGGGGCGTTACGAGCAGTACTTC
j_call: TRBJ2-1; d_call: .; clone_size: .; v_call: TRBV27; cdr3_aa: CASSFLPGEQFF; cdr3_nt: TGTGCCAGCAGTTTTCTACCGGGTGAGCAGTTCTTC
j_call: TRBJ2-3; d_call: .; clone_size: .; v_call: TRBV28; cdr3_aa: CASLGSSMSTDTQYF; cdr3_nt: TGTGCCAGCTTGGGATCCTCAATGAGCACAGATACGCAGTATTTT
j_call: TRBJ2-1; d_call: .; clone_size: .; v_call: TRBV5-1; cdr3_aa: CASKGDLGNEQFF; cdr3_nt: TGCGCCAGCAAGGGTGACCTGGGCAATGAGCAGTTCTTC
j_call: TRBJ2-2; d_call: .; clone_size: .; v_call: TRBV3-1/TRBV3-2; cdr3_aa: CASSQAKPTTGELFF; cdr3_nt: TGTGCCAGCAGCCAAGCCAAACCAACCACCGGGGAGCTGTTTTTT
j_call: TRBJ1-2; d_call: .; clone_size: .; v_call: TRBV3-1/TRBV3-2; cdr3_aa: CASSVGQKNYGYTF; cdr3_nt: TGTGCCAGCAGCGTAGGACAGAAAAACTATGGCTACACCTTC
j_call: TRBJ2-7; d_call: .; clone_size: .; v_call: TRBV28; cdr3_aa: CASSLEDRFEQYF; cdr3_nt: TGTGCCAGCAGTTTAGAGGACCGCTTTGAGCAGTACTTC
j_call: TRBJ1-5; d_call: .; clone_size: .; v_call: TRBV6-2/TRBV6-3; cdr3_aa: CASSSIAPYNQPQHF; cdr3_nt: TGTGCCAGCAGTTCCATTGCGCCTTACAATCAGCCCCAGCATTTT
j_call: TRBJ1-6; d_call: .; clone_size: .; v_call: TRBV29-1; cdr3_aa: CSVKEADGNSPLHF; cdr3_nt: TGCAGCGTCAAGGAGGCCGACGGTAATTCACCCCTCCACTTT
j_call: TRBJ2-2; d_call: TRBD2; clone_size: .; v_call: TRBV7-9; cdr3_aa: CASSSTGGSNANTGELFF; cdr3_nt: TGTGCCAGCAGCTCGACGGGCGGGAGCAACGCGAACACCGGGGAGCTGTTTTTT
j_call: TRBJ2-5; d_call: .; clone_size: .; v_call: TRBV10-3; cdr3_aa: CAISEVPQETQYF; cdr3_nt: TGTGCCATCAGTGAGGTACCCCAAGAGACCCAGTACTTC
j_call: TRBJ1-1; d_call: .; clone_size: .; v_call: TRBV27; cdr3_aa: CASSLVQTNTEAFF; cdr3_nt: TGTGCCAGCAGTTTAGTACAGACGAACACTGAAGCTTTCTTT
j_call: TRBJ1-2; d_call: TRBD1; clone_size: .; v_call: TRBV5-1; cdr3_aa: CASSSGTETMSYTF; cdr3_nt: TGCGCCAGCAGCTCCGGGACAGAGACTATGAGCTACACCTTC
j_call: TRBJ2-5; d_call: .; clone_size: .; v_call: TRBV11-2; cdr3_aa: CASSSQGGWGQETQYF; cdr3_nt: TGTGCCAGCAGCTCCCAGGGGGGTTGGGGGCAAGAGACCCAGTACTTC
j_call: TRBJ1-1; d_call: .; clone_size: once; v_call: TRBV6-5; cdr3_aa: CASSYSGGEAFF; cdr3_nt: TGTGCCAGCAGTTACTCAGGGGGTGAGGCTTTCTTT
j_call: TRBJ1-5; d_call: .; clone_size: few; v_call: TRBV7-8; cdr3_aa: CASSATGASLQPQHF; cdr3_nt: TGTGCCAGCAGCGCCACCGGGGCCTCCCTTCAGCCCCAGCATTTT
j_call: TRBJ1-1; d_call: .; clone_size: .; v_call: TRBV6-5; cdr3_aa: CASSPYDRLNTEAFF; cdr3_nt: TGTGCCAGCAGTCCCTATGACAGGTTGAACACTGAAGCTTTCTTT
j_call: TRBJ1-4; d_call: .; clone_size: .; v_call: TRBV9; cdr3_aa: CASSVAGGEKLFF; cdr3_nt: TGTGCCAGCAGCGTAGCCGGGGGTGAAAAACTGTTTTTT
j_call: TRBJ2-7; d_call: TRBD2; clone_size: once; v_call: TRBV7-3; cdr3_aa: CASRQLAGLSYEQYF; cdr3_nt: TGTGCCAGCAGACAACTAGCGGGGCTCTCCTACGAGCAGTACTTC
j_call: TRBJ2-3; d_call: TRBD1; clone_size: .; v_call: TRBV5-1; cdr3_aa: CASSNPGGPSTDTQYF; cdr3_nt: TGCGCCAGCAGTAACCCAGGGGGACCTAGCACAGATACGCAGTATTTT
j_call: TRBJ2-2; d_call: .; clone_size: once; v_call: TRBV7-3; cdr3_aa: CASSVQNTGELFF; cdr3_nt: TGTGCCAGCAGCGTACAAAACACCGGGGAGCTGTTTTTT
j_call: TRBJ2-5; d_call: .; clone_size: once; v_call: TRBV27; cdr3_aa: CASSHDWEETQYF; cdr3_nt: TGTGCCAGCAGCCACGACTGGGAAGAGACCCAGTACTTC
j_call: TRBJ2-5; d_call: .; clone_size: once; v_call: TRBV27; cdr3_aa: CASSNRQTFQETQYF; cdr3_nt: TGTGCCAGCAGCAATCGACAAACCTTTCAAGAGACCCAGTACTTC
j_call: TRBJ1-1; d_call: TRBD1; clone_size: .; v_call: TRBV27; cdr3_aa: CASSLFGTGGNTEAFF; cdr3_nt: TGTGCCAGCAGTTTATTCGGGACAGGGGGCAACACTGAAGCTTTCTTT
j_call: TRBJ1-1; d_call: .; clone_size: once; v_call: TRBV7-2; cdr3_aa: CASSRFGGENTEAFF; cdr3_nt: TGTGCCAGCAGTCGCTTTGGGGGGGAGAACACTGAAGCTTTCTTT
j_call: TRBJ1-3; d_call: .; clone_size: .; v_call: TRBV7-6; cdr3_aa: CASSQGPGNTIYF; cdr3_nt: TGTGCCAGCAGCCAGGGACCTGGAAACACCATATATTTT
j_call: TRBJ2-7; d_call: .; clone_size: .; v_call: TRBV27; cdr3_aa: CASREGGRSYEQYF; cdr3_nt: TGTGCCAGCAGGGAGGGGGGCCGCTCCTACGAGCAGTACTTC
j_call: TRBJ1-5; d_call: .; clone_size: few; v_call: TRBV7-2; cdr3_aa: CASSFPVSNQPQHF; cdr3_nt: TGTGCCAGCAGCTTCCCGGTTAGCAATCAGCCCCAGCATTTT